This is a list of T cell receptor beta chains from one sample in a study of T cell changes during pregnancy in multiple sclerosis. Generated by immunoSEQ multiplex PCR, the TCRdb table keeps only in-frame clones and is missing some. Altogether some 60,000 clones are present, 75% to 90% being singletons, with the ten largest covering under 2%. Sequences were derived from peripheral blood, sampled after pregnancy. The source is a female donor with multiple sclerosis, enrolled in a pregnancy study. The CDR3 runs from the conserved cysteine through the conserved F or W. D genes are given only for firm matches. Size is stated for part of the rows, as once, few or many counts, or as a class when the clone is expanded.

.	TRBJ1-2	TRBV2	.	TGTGCCAGCATGGCAGTTAACTATGGCTACACCTTC	CASMAVNYGYTF
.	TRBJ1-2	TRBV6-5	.	TGTGCCAGCAGTTACCGGGGGGGCTTCTATGGCTACACCTTC	CASSYRGGFYGYTF
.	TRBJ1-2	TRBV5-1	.	TGCGCCAGCAGCTTGGTAAGAAGCGGCTATGGCTACACCTTC	CASSLVRSGYGYTF
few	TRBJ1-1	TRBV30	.	TGTGCCTGGAGTGCCGGGGGGGTGAGGACTTTCTTT	CAWSAGGVRTFF
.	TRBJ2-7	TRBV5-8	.	TGTGCCAGCAGCTTGTTGAAGGCCTGGGACAACGAGCAGTACTTC	CASSLLKAWDNEQYF
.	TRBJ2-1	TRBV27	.	TGTGCCAGCAGTTTAAATGGGCAGGGTGGTGAGCAGTTCTTC	CASSLNGQGGEQFF
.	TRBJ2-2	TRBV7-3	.	TGTGCCTTCCTGAGGCATCCCCGAAACACCGGGGAGCTGTTTTTT	CAFLRHPRNTGELFF
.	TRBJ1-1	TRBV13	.	TGTGCCAGCAGCACCAGGGAAGCCTCGGCTTTCTTT	CASSTREASAFF
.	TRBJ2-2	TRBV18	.	TGTGCCAGCTCACCCCCCGGGACACCCTCGAACACCGGGGAGCTGTTTTTT	CASSPPGTPSNTGELFF
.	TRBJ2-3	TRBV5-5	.	TGTGCCAGCAGCTTGCGAGGGCTGGGCACAGATACGCAGTATTTT	CASSLRGLGTDTQYF
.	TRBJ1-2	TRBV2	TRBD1	TGTGCCAGCAGTGCCGGGACAGGTCATTGGCTATTCTATGGCTACACCTTC	CASSAGTGHWLFYGYTF
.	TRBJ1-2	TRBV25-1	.	TGTGCCAGCAGTGAAAATGAGGGCATCAGCTATGGCTACACCTTC	CASSENEGISYGYTF
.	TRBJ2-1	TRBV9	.	TGTGCCAGCAGCGGTAGATGGGAGGCTTCCTCCTACAATGAGCAGTTCTTC	CASSGRWEASSYNEQFF
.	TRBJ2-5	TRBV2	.	TGTGCCAGCAGTGTCACAGGGACCCAGTACTTC	CASSVTGTQYF
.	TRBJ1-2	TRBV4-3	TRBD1	TGCGCCAGCAGACCGGACAGGGGAAATGGCTACACCTTC	CASRPDRGNGYTF
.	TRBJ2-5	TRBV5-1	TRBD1	TGCGCCAGCAGCTTGGCCTGGACAGGGCAAGAGACCCAGTACTTC	CASSLAWTGQETQYF
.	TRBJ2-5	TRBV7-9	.	TGTGCCAGCAGCTCCTTTGGGGTTTCAGGGGAGACCCAGTACTTC	CASSSFGVSGETQYF
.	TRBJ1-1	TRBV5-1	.	TGCGCCAGCAGCTTGGTTGGTCAGGGATCAGCAGAAGCTTTCTTT	CASSLVGQGSAEAFF
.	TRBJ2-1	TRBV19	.	TGTGCCAGTAGTGCCCCCCTAGACTCCTCGCGTCAGTTCTTC	CASSAPLDSSRQFF
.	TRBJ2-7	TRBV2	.	TGTGCCAGCAGTGAACCCCATTCCATCTCCTACGAGCAGTACTTC	CASSEPHSISYEQYF
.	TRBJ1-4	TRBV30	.	TGTGCCTGGAGTGTAGGCAGCCACTATAATGAAAAACTGTTTTTT	CAWSVGSHYNEKLFF
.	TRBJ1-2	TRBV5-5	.	TGTGCCAGCAAACAGGGTAGCTATGGCTACACCTTC	CASKQGSYGYTF
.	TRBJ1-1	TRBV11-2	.	TGTGCCAGCAGCTTAGGTGAGGTTGTTGAAGCTTTCTTT	CASSLGEVVEAFF
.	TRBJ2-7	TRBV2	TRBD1	TGTGCCAGCAGTGAAGGGGGACAGAGAGAGCAGTACTTC	CASSEGGQREQYF
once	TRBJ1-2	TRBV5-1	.	TGCGCCAGCAGCGGGGGGACGGCTCTAGGCTATGGCTACACCTTC	CASSGGTALGYGYTF
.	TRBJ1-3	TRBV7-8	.	TGTGCCAGCAGCTTAGCGGCCAGGTTTGCTGGAAACACCATATATTTT	CASSLAARFAGNTIYF
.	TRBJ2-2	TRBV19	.	TGTGCCAGTCAAACAGGGCGAGCGCAAGAGAGGTACACCGGGGAGCTGTTTTTT	CASQTGRAQERYTGELFF
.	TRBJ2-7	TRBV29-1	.	TGCAGCGTTTCGAGGGTCTCCGACGAGCAGTACTTC	CSVSRVSDEQYF
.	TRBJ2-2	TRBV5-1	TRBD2	TGCGCCAGCAGCCGCCTGGGGACTACTTATGGCGGGAACACCGGGGAGCTGTTTTTT	CASSRLGTTYGGNTGELFF
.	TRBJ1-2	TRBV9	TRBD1	TGTGCCAGCAGCGCGAACCCGGGACAGGCCTTGGGCGGCTACACCTTC	CASSANPGQALGGYTF
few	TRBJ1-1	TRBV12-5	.	TGTGCTAGTGGTTTGGTAGACACAGGGGAAGCTTTCTTT	CASGLVDTGEAFF
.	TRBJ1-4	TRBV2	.	TGTGCCAGCAGTGACCGGACACCTAATGAAAAACTGTTTTTT	CASSDRTPNEKLFF
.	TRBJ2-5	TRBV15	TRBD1	TGTGCCACCAGCAGAGTGGAGGACAGGGTGTTTGAGACCCAGTACTTC	CATSRVEDRVFETQYF
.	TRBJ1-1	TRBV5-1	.	TGCGCCAGCAGGGGGGGACTAAACACTGAAGCTTTCTTT	CASRGGLNTEAFF
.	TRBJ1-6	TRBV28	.	TGTGCCAGCAGTTCCCCAGGGTGGGGATCACCCCTCCACTTT	CASSSPGWGSPLHF
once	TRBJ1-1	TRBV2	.	TGTGCCAGCAGTTACAGGGTTAGCACTGAAGCTTTCTTT	CASSYRVSTEAFF
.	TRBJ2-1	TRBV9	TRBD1	TGTGCCAGCAGCCCCCGAGGGGGACAGACTACCTACAATGAGCAGTTCTTC	CASSPRGGQTTYNEQFF
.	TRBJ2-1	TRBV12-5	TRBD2	TGTGCTAGTGGTTCCTGGGGGGGAGTTAACTACAATGAGCAGTTCTTC	CASGSWGGVNYNEQFF
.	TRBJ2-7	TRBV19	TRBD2	TGTGCCAGTAGTATAGATGGAGCGGGGACCTACGAGCAGTACTTC	CASSIDGAGTYEQYF
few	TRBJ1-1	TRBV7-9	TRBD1	TGTGCCAGCAGCCACAAACCTCAGGGGGGGAACACTGAAGCTTTCTTT	CASSHKPQGGNTEAFF
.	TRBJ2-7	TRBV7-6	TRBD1	TGTGCCAGCAGCTACCGGGACAGGGGGCTAGGAGAGCAGTACTTC	CASSYRDRGLGEQYF
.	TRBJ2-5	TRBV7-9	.	TGTGCCAGCAGCAGCGGAGCTGGTTCAGAGACCCAGTACTTC	CASSSGAGSETQYF
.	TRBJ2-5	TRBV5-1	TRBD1	TGCGCCAGCAGCCGGGGGACAGGGCGGTACCAAGAGACCCAGTACTTC	CASSRGTGRYQETQYF
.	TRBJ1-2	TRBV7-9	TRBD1	TGTGCCAGCAGCAAATGGACAGGGGGCCAACGGCTAGGCTACACCTTC	CASSKWTGGQRLGYTF
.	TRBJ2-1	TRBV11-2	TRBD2	TGTGCCAGCAGCCCCCTAGCGGGGGGACGCTACAATGAGCAGTTCTTC	CASSPLAGGRYNEQFF
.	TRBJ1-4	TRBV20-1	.	TGCAGCGGGAGTCGAGGTGAAAAACTGTTTTTT	CSGSRGEKLFF
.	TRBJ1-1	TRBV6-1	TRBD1	TGTGCCAGCAGTCTGGACAGGGGACGGCCTGAAGCTTTCTTT	CASSLDRGRPEAFF
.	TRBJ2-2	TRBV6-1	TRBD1	TGTGCCACCGGGACAGGGGACACCGGGGAGCTGTTTTTT	CATGTGDTGELFF
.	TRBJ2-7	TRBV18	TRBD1	TGTGCCAGCTCACAAAGGGACAGCTCCTACGAGCAGTACTTC	CASSQRDSSYEQYF
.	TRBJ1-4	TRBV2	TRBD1	TGTGCCAGCACTCAAAGGGTGGACAGGGGGAGGGAAAAACTGTTTTTT	CASTQRVDRGREKLFF
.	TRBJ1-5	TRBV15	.	TGTGCCACCAGCAGAGATGAGATCAATCAGCCCCAGCATTTT	CATSRDEINQPQHF
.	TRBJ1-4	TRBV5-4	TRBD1	TGTGCCAGCAGCTCTCGCGGGACAGGGGATGAAAAACTGTTTTTT	CASSSRGTGDEKLFF
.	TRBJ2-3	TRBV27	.	TGTGCCAGCAGTTTAACCGGGCCAGGGGATACGCAGTATTTT	CASSLTGPGDTQYF
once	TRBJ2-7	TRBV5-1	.	TGCGCCAGCAGCCCGGGGTACGAGCAGTACTTC	CASSPGYEQYF